Sequencing of this T cell receptor (beta chain) was carried out in a study of monozygotic twins with inflammatory bowel disease. TCRdb reanalyzed the 5' RACE reads, giving one entry per CDR3 protein sequence and no DNA. This repertoire includes roughly 100,000 distinct CDR3 sequences. The sequencing input was blood. The clonotype comes from a human donor with ulcerative colitis or Crohn's disease, or a healthy co-twin of an affected twin (not recorded which).

The chain's CDR3 is CASFFPGPSGTGELFF. The V call is TRBV28, the J call TRBJ2-2; the D call of TRBD1 rests on TCRdb alone, since no DNA is present to check it. Germline-derived CDR1 and CDR2 are MDHEN and SYDVKM. CDR3 length: 16 residues.